One sample yielded the 22 T cell receptor beta chains listed below, sequenced in a study of T cells in Graves' hyperthyroidism and ophthalmopathy (dated by TCRdb to between 2018 and 2021). Receptors were amplified or captured by multiplex PCR. Sequenced using an Illumina HiSeq 2000. TCR beta CDR3 regions were amplified from RNA transcripts. A first-round RT-PCR of the TCR CDR3 used the HTBI primer set with the Qiagen OneStep RT-PCR kit. TCRdb trimmed the raw reads at Q25, called clones with MiXCR and kept productive beta chains. Here each entry gathers all rows of one CDR3 protein and keeps the most common genes and DNA. The sample table holds under 400,000 distinct CDR3 sequences, of which roughly 15% were seen once. The ten biggest clones cover approximately 31% of the sample. The sequenced sample consisted of blood. Receptor source: a man aged 25 to 40 with Graves' hyperthyroidism.

This sequence joins TRBV5-1 and TRBJ1-6; D is perhaps TRBD1 (5 bases). V was cut by 0 bases and J by 10 bases, with 17 bases left in between. Germline V gene data show CDR1 as SGHRS and CDR2 as YFSETQ. The length of the CDR3 is 16 residues. The CDR3 here is CASSLGAGPRGSPLHF. The CDR3 coding sequence is TGCGCCAGCAGCTTGGGGGCAGGGCCACGGGGATCACCCCTCCACTTT.

To note about this clonotype: One junction end disagrees with the germline gene, perhaps due to a read error. The chain is built from TRBV7-7 and TRBJ2-3; 14 nucleotides line up with TRBD2. Germline V CDR1 and CDR2: SSHAT, FNYEAQ (reference sequence). This CDR3 contains 16 residues. The CDR3 reads CASSLGLAGVVYTQYF. The CDR3 coding sequence is TGTGCTAGCAGCTTGGGACTAGCGGGAGTGGTGTATACGCAGTATTTT. The variable domain in full, completed from reference TRBV7-7 and TRBJ2-3, reads GAGVSQSPRYKVTKRGQDVTLRCDPISSHATLYWYQQALGQGPEFLTYFNYEAQPDKSGLPSDRFSAERPEGSISTLTIQRTEQRDSAMYRCASSLGLAGVVYTQYFGPGTRLTVL.

This clonotype has a handful of counts. The J gene is TRBJ1-2, the V gene TRBV6-1; D might be TRBD1 (5 bases). V was pared by 6 bases and J by 5 bases, with 10 bases between. The germline V gene encodes CDR1 MNHNS and CDR2 SASEGT. The CDR3 extends over 12 amino acids. The CDR3 region has the DNA TGTGCCAGCAGCGGGACCTCTTATGGCTACACCTTC. The encoded protein is CASSGTSYGYTF.

The table lists this clonotype with a few counts. The chain employs TRBV29-1 and TRBJ2-4; D not resolved. The CDR3 has 11 residues. Per the germline V gene, CDR1 is SQVTM and CDR2 is ANQGSEA. V was trimmed by 4 bases and J by 5 bases, leaving 6 bases between them. The CDR3 region has the DNA TGCAGCGTTGCAAGGGAAAACATTCAGTACTTC. It is translated as CSVARENIQYF. The whole variable domain, filled in from reference TRBV29-1 and TRBJ2-4, reads SAVISQKPSRDICQRGTSLTIQCQVDSQVTMMFWYRQQPGQSLTLIATANQGSEATYESGFVIDKFPISRPNLTFSTLTVSNMSPEDSSIYLCSVARENIQYFGAGTRLSVL.

This clonotype was seen many times. V usage is TRBV5-1 and J usage is TRBJ1-1; 7 bases line up with TRBD1. J was trimmed by 5 bases and V by 4 bases; bases with no gene match: 11. Germline V CDR1 and CDR2: SGHRS, YFSETQ. The CDR3 covers 15 residues. In DNA, the CDR3 is TGCGCCAGCAGCCCCCCCCGACAGGGAGGTACTGAAGCTTTCTTT. This gives the protein CASSPPRQGGTEAFF. The full variable domain, in which reference TRBV5-1 and TRBJ1-1 provide the parts outside the CDR3, is KAGVTQTPRYLIKTRGQQVTLSCSPISGHRSVSWYQQTPGQGLQFLFEYFSETQRNKGNFPGRFSGRQFSNSRSEMNVSTLELGDSALYLCASSPPRQGGTEAFFGQGTRLTVV.

Many counts were recorded for this clonotype. This chain links TRBV27 with TRBJ2-3, with TRBD2 matching 8 bases. The germline gives CDR1 MNHEY, CDR2 SMNVEV (reference sequence). The CDR3 consists of 13 residues. The V and J ends lost 4 bases and 6 bases, in that order; junction bases with no gene match: 3. CDR3 sequence: CASSYRGRDTQYF. The DNA for the CDR3 is TGTGCCAGCAGTTATCGCGGGAGGGATACGCAGTATTTT.

This clonotype appeared many times. The CDR3 spells CASSQERRIPYSGNTIYF. CDR3 coding DNA: TGCGCCAGCAGCCAAGAAAGACGGATACCCTACTCTGGAAACACCATATATTTT. V usage is TRBV4-1 and J usage is TRBJ1-3; unclear D gene. CDR1 is MGHRA and CDR2 is YSYEKL in the germline V gene. V was cut by 0 bases and J by 0 bases, with 15 bases left in between. CDR3 length: 18 amino acids.

The table lists this clonotype with many counts. This chain links TRBV7-2 with TRBJ1-6, with a weak D call TRBD1 (5 bases). CDR3 length: 14 amino acids. Germline CDR1 is SGHTA and CDR2 is FQGNSA. Trimming took 6 bases from V and 10 from J, leaving 16 bases between them. The CDR3 sequence: CASRYQGGGSPLHF. The CDR3, as DNA: TGTGCCAGCAGATACCAGGGAGGCGGCTCACCCCTCCACTTT.

The chain recombines TRBV7-9 with TRBJ2-1; D not resolved. Germline CDR1 reads SEHNR; CDR2 reads FQNEAQ (reference sequence). The CDR3 extends over 12 amino acids. V was shortened by 6 bases and J by 6 bases, with 9 bases between the two germline ends. The CDR3, as DNA: TGTGCCAGCAGTCGCGGTGGCAATGAGCAGTTCTTC. Residues: CASSRGGNEQFF.

The chain employs TRBV30 and TRBJ2-1, with TRBD2 identical over 12 bases. Germline CDR1 is GTSNPN and CDR2 is SVGIG (reference sequence). There are 17 residues in the CDR3. V trimming: 3 bases; J trimming: 3 bases; junction bases outside the gene matches: 9. CDR3 coding DNA: TGTGCCTGGAGCGCCCCGAGGACTAGCGGGGTCTACAATGAGCAGTTCTTC. Its protein is CAWSAPRTSGVYNEQFF.

J is TRBJ2-3 and V is TRBV7-3; possible D gene TRBD2, 5 bases. Germline V gives CDR1 SGHTA, CDR2 FQGTGA. The CDR3 is 15 amino acids. V lost 3 bases and J lost 4, with 14 bases in between. CDR3 amino acids: CASSFERERADTQYF. DNA of the CDR3: TGTGCCAGCAGCTTTGAAAGGGAGAGGGCAGATACGCAGTATTTT.

This sequence joins TRBV25-1 and TRBJ2-1, with D possibly being TRBD2 (5 bases). V gave up 5 bases and J gave up 7 bases, with 12 bases separating them. CDR1 and CDR2 from the germline V gene are MGHDK and SYGVNS. The CDR3 contains 13 residues. The CDR3 DNA is TGTGCCAGCAGTTCCCACGGGGAGAATGAGCAGTTCTTC. Translated, it gives CASSSHGENEQFF.

The gene calls are TRBV6-1 and TRBJ1-2; TRBD1 is a possible D gene (5 bases). Between the trimmed V and J ends, which lost 5 bases and 3 bases, there was a span of 16 bases. The CDR3 totals 15 residues. Germline loops: CDR1 MNHNS, CDR2 SASEGT. CDR3 sequence: CASSYGQGNHYGYTF. The CDR3 nucleotides are TGTGCCAGCAGTTATGGTCAGGGTAATCACTATGGCTACACCTTC.

This clonotype was counted only a few times. The rearrangement joins TRBV7-2 to TRBJ1-5; D not resolved. The V and J ends lost 1 base and 7 bases respectively, with 14 bases between them. The CDR3 length is 15 residues. The germline CDR1 and CDR2 sequences are SGHTA and FQGNSA. CDR3 nucleotides: TGTGCCAGCAGCTTAGGGGTAAGCGCGGGGCAGCCCCAGCATTTT. Translated, it gives CASSLGVSAGQPQHF.

This chain links TRBV7-9 with TRBJ1-5, with D tentatively TRBD1 (5 bases). V gave up 2 bases and J gave up 4 bases, with 18 bases separating them. The CDR3 runs 17 residues. Germline V CDR1 and CDR2: SEHNR, FQNEAQ (reference sequence). The CDR3 DNA is TGTGCCAGCAGCTTACAGGGTGACGGGGGGAGGAATCAGCCCCAGCATTTT. It yields the protein CASSLQGDGGRNQPQHF. Based on the CDR3 plus reference TRBV7-9 and TRBJ1-5, the full variable domain is DTGVSQNPRHKITKRGQNVTFRCDPISEHNRLYWYRQTLGQGPEFLTYFQNEAQLEKSRLLSDRFSAERPKGSFSTLEIQRTEQGDSAMYLCASSLQGDGGRNQPQHFGDGTRLSIL.

The V and J genes are TRBV24-1 and TRBJ1-4; D gene unclear. The CDR3 runs 14 residues. Germline CDR1 KGHDR, CDR2 SFDVKD. Trimming cost V 5 bases and J 3 bases, with 9 bases left between them. Here the CDR3 reads CATSASQANEKLFF. The CDR3 bases are TGTGCCACCAGTGCCTCTCAGGCTAATGAAAAACTGTTTTTT.

This clonotype showed up many times. This chain links TRBV5-1 with TRBJ2-7; D uncertain. The CDR3 extends over 14 amino acids. CDR1 and CDR2 from the germline V gene are SGHRS and YFSETQ. V was trimmed by 1 base and J by 2 bases, leaving 10 bases between them. The CDR3 loop is CASSLPGSTYEQYF. The CDR3 nucleotides are TGCGCCAGCAGCTTGCCAGGCTCGACCTACGAGCAGTACTTC.

This clonotype was observed a single time. Given a much more abundant clone one base away, this may be a read error. The chain has TRBV20-1 and TRBJ1-1; 8 bases fit TRBD1. The CDR3 sequence is 16 residues long. Germline-derived CDR1 and CDR2 are DFQATT and SNEGSKA (reference sequence). V trimming: 5 bases; J trimming: 0 bases; junction bases outside the gene matches: 11. The CDR3 here is CSAPQGGGIVNTEAFF. The CDR3, as DNA: TGCAGTGCTCCACAGGGGGGGGGGATCGTGAACACTGAAGCTTTCTTT.

V is TRBV28 and J is TRBJ2-3, with TRBD2 identical over 8 bases. Germline V lookup: CDR1 MDHEN, CDR2 SYDVKM. The CDR3 spans 14 residues. Trimming took 6 bases from V and 5 from J; bases not matched to a gene: 7. CDR3 region: CASSPTSGEDTQYF. The CDR3 DNA reads as TGTGCCAGCAGCCCTACTAGCGGAGAAGATACGCAGTATTTT. The full variable domain, its missing parts supplied by reference TRBV28 and TRBJ2-3, is DVKVTQSSRYLVKRTGEKVFLECVQDMDHENMFWYRQDPGLGLRLIYFSYDVKMKEKGDIPEGYSVSREKKERFSLILESASTNQTSMYLCASSPTSGEDTQYFGPGTRLTVL.

In this sample, this clonotype turned up many times. The chain has TRBV27 and TRBJ1-2, with D uncertain. The CDR3 length is 13 residues. V lost 2 bases and J 5 bases, leaving 9 bases between the germline ends. The germline V gene has CDR1 MNHEY and CDR2 SMNVEV (reference sequence). The chain's CDR3 is CASSLRSSYGYTF. The CDR3 DNA sequence: TGTGCCAGCAGTTTACGGTCATCATATGGCTACACCTTC.

Many counts were recorded for this clonotype. The chain recombines TRBV12-3 or TRBV12-4 with TRBJ1-1; unclear D gene. The CDR3 is made up of 14 amino acids. Trimming stripped 6 bases from V and 2 bases from J, with 13 bases between. CDR3 DNA: TGTGCCAGCAGGGCCGTGTCGGTAAACACTGAAGCTTTCTTT. Its protein is CASRAVSVNTEAFF.

This clonotype was detected only a few times. This chain uses TRBV7-9 with TRBJ2-1; a weak D match, TRBD2 (5 bases). This CDR3 region has 17 residues. The V gene's germline CDR1 is SEHNR and CDR2 FQNEAQ (reference sequence). The ends were cut back, 7 bases at V and 8 bases at J, with 27 bases in the middle. CDR3 in amino acids: CASNLGVIAFGEYEQFF. CDR3 sequence (DNA): TGTGCCAGCAACCTTGGGGTTATAGCGTTCGGGGAATATGAGCAGTTCTTC.